Reported below is one T cell receptor (beta chain). These data originate in a study of T cell clones after liver transplantation. Overall study: A pre-transplant mixed lymphocyte reaction with TCRbeta sequencing defined graft-donor-reactive clones followed in post-transplant blood.

Libraries were prepared by immunoSEQ multiplex PCR; TCRdb keeps only in-frame clonotypes and omits some of them. The profile shows around 76,000 clones, about 80% of them singletons. The sample was CD4+ T cells from blood, taken 12 months after liver transplant. The sequence was obtained from a human patient who received a liver transplant. The graft donor may have contributed some T cells.

Here the CDR3 reads CASSEIMLAANTDTQYF. The CDR3 nucleotides read TGTGCCAGCAGTGAGATAATGCTAGCCGCAAACACAGATACGCAGTATTTT. V gene TRBV6-1 combines with J gene TRBJ2-3; tentatively, D is TRBD2 (5 bases). Germline CDR1 and CDR2: MNHNS and SASEGT. V was clipped by 3 bases and J by 2 bases, with 18 bases between them. CDR3 length equals 17 residues.